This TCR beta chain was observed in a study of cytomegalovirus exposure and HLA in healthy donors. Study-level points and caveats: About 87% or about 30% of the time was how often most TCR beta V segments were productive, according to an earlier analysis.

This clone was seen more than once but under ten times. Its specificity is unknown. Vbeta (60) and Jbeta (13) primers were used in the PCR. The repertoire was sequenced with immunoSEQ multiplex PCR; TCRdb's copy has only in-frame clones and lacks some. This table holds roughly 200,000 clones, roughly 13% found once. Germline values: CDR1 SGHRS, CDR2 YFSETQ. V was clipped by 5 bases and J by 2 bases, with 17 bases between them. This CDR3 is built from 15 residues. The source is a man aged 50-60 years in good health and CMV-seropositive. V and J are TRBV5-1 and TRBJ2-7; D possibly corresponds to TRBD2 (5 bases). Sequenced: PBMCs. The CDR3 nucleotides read TGCGCCAGCAGGGCGGAGGCAGGTACCACCTACGAGCAGTACGTC. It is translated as CASRAEAGTTYEQYV.